These 21 T cell receptor beta chains share one sample of origin, sequenced in a study of T cell repertoires in cytomegalovirus infection (dated by TCRdb to between 2018 and 2021). The sample was run on an Illumina HiSeq 1500. Using fastp at Q25 and MiXCR, TCRdb reprocessed the public reads and kept productive beta chains. One record per CDR3 amino acid sequence lists the most common genes and DNA. For this sample the table gives some 800,000 distinct CDR3 sequences, of which less than 35% were detected only once. Around 12% of the sample is taken by the ten largest. In light of the paper, this sample's treatment or condition label describes: in vitro stimulation with specific CMV peptide epitopes to enrich CMV-specific T cells. The antigens for these receptors are not known. This sample comprised cultured CD8+ T cells from PBMCs, obtained from culture after CMV antigen stimulation. These receptors came from a human donor in good health (CMV status not recorded). Some clones in this sample may be carry-over from other donors' samples.

The rearrangement joins TRBV10-3 to TRBJ1-6, with TRBD1 identical over 7 bases. V dropped 6 bases and J dropped 2; count of bases not matched to a gene: 13. This CDR3 contains 18 residues. Germline V gene lookup returns CDR1 ENHRY and CDR2 SYGVKD. CDR3 bases: TGTGCCATCAGGATACAGGGGATGCGAAGCCCCTATAATTCACCCCTCCACTTT. Translated: CAIRIQGMRSPYNSPLHF.

The chain recombines TRBV24-1 with TRBJ2-2, with a weak D call TRBD2 (5 bases). Germline V gene lookup returns CDR1 KGHDR and CDR2 SFDVKD. The CDR3 has 13 amino acids. Trimming removed 4 bases from V and 5 bases from J, with 7 bases in between. CDR3 nucleotide sequence: TGTGCCACCAGTGACTGGGAGACCGGGGAGCTGTTTTTT. Its protein is CATSDWETGELFF.

The rearrangement links TRBV7-8 to TRBJ2-6; perhaps TRBD2 as D (6 bases). Germline CDR1 SGHVS, CDR2 FQNEAQ. CDR3 length: 16 residues. Trimming pared 8 bases from V and 1 base from J, leaving 15 bases between. The CDR3 protein is CASHVSGGSGANVLTF. DNA for the CDR3: TGTGCCAGCCATGTTAGTGGGGGGTCTGGGGCCAACGTCCTGACTTTC.

The V gene is TRBV7-3, the J gene TRBJ2-1; tentatively, D is TRBD1 or TRBD2 (5 bases each). The CDR3 runs to 15 residues. Germline values: CDR1 SGHTA, CDR2 FQGTGA. The germline V and J ends were trimmed by 8 bases and 5 bases, with 19 bases remaining between them. Here the CDR3 DNA reads TGTGCCAGCGGCTCGCCGGGGCGCCAAAACAATGAGCAGTTCTTC. Amino acid sequence: CASGSPGRQNNEQFF.

The chain links TRBV6-5 to TRBJ2-5; 7 bases are shared with TRBD1. Germline assignment: CDR1 MNHEY and CDR2 SVGAGI. This CDR3 has 16 amino acids. Germline trimming cut 2 bases from V and 2 bases from J; bases unmatched to any gene: 8. In nucleotides, the CDR3 is TGTGCCAGCAGTTACCAGGGACAGTCGCCGCAAGAGACCCAGTACTTC. Encoded protein: CASSYQGQSPQETQYF.

The table lists this clonotype with a few counts. The CDR3 DNA reads as TGTGCCACCAGCAGAGAGGGACTAGCATCTGATACGCAGTATTTT. It is translated as CATSREGLASDTQYF. This chain connects TRBV15 to TRBJ2-3; 9 nucleotides align to TRBD2. J was trimmed by 6 bases and V by 0 bases; bases with no gene match: 4. In germline, CDR1 is LNHNV, CDR2 YYDKDF (reference sequence). The length of the CDR3 is 15 residues. Drawing the rest from reference TRBV15 and TRBJ2-3, the complete variable domain is DAMVIQNPRYQVTQFGKPVTLSCSQTLNHNVMYWYQQKSSQAPKLLFHYYDKDFNNEADTPDNFQSRRPNTSFCFLDIRSPGLGDTAMYLCATSREGLASDTQYFGPGTRLTVL.

To note about this clonotype: A much larger clonotype is one base distant, so this may be a read error. J is TRBJ2-3 and V is TRBV7-2; weak D call: TRBD2 (6 bases). From germline, CDR1 is SGHTA and CDR2 FQGNSA. The CDR3 extends over 15 amino acids. CDR3 amino acids: CASSLWGDSTDSQYF. CDR3 coding DNA: TGTGCCAGCAGCTTATGGGGGGATAGCACAGATTCGCAGTATTTT.

This clonotype has at least ten counts. DNA for the CDR3: TGTGCCAGCCGACTAGCGGGGGGCCCGCAAGAGACCCAGTACTTC. Residues: CASRLAGGPQETQYF. The genes are TRBV27 and TRBJ2-5, with 13 bases identical to TRBD2. J was trimmed by 2 bases and V by 8 bases; bases with no gene match: 5. The CDR3 consists of 15 residues. Per germline, CDR1 MNHEY and CDR2 SMNVEV (reference sequence).

This sequence joins TRBV6-5 and TRBJ2-2, with unresolved D. Germline V gene data show CDR1 as MNHEY and CDR2 as SVGAGI. This CDR3 spans 11 amino acids. V dropped 6 bases and J dropped 9 bases, with 8 bases sitting between them. The CDR3 loop reads CASRSPRELFF. In DNA, the CDR3 is TGTGCCAGCAGGTCCCCGAGGGAGCTGTTTTTT.

This chain joins TRBV7-9 and TRBJ1-1, with D perhaps TRBD1 (5 bases). The germline gives CDR1 SEHNR, CDR2 FQNEAQ (reference sequence). Trimming removed 8 bases from V and 0 bases from J, with 28 bases in between. The CDR3 covers 19 residues. The CDR3 nucleotides are TGTGCCAGCGGTGGGCAGGAACGAAACGGGGCCCCTATGAACACTGAAGCTTTCTTT. It specifies CASGGQERNGAPMNTEAFF.

This chain connects TRBV7-4 to TRBJ2-7; 15 bases fit TRBD2. The CDR3 has 17 amino acids. Per the germline V gene, CDR1 is SGHVT and CDR2 is SQSDAQ. V was pared by 5 bases and J by 6 bases, with 11 bases of the junction left unmatched. The CDR3 protein is CASSPRTSGGASREQYF. CDR3 in DNA: TGTGCCAGCAGCCCCCGGACTAGCGGGGGGGCCTCTCGCGAGCAGTACTTC. Full variable domain (outside the CDR3, taken from reference TRBV7-4 and TRBJ2-7): GAGVSQSPRYKVAKRGRDVALRCDSISGHVTLYWYRQTLGQGSEVLTYSQSDAQRDKSGRPSGRFSAERPERSVSTLKIQRTEQGDSAVYLCASSPRTSGGASREQYFGPGTRLTVT.

This clonotype was found a few times. The V gene is TRBV27, the J gene TRBJ2-7; 9 bases fit TRBD1. Germline-derived CDR1 and CDR2 are MNHEY and SMNVEV (reference sequence). There are 16 residues in the CDR3. Losses at the gene ends were 1 base for V and 1 base for J; bases not matched to a gene: 5. The CDR3 nucleotides are TGTGCCAGCAGTTTATATGGGGACAGGGATTCCTACGAGCAGTACTTC. Its protein product is CASSLYGDRDSYEQYF.

The sample holds a few counts of this clonotype. V gene TRBV11-2 combines with J gene TRBJ2-1; no reliable D call. The length of the CDR3 is 15 residues. The V end was cut by 0 bases, the J end by 6 bases, with 12 bases between. CDR1 and CDR2 (germline): SGHAT, FQNNGV. CDR3 in DNA: TGTGCCAGCAGCTTAGAGGCGGCGACCTTCAATGAGCAGTTCTTC. Protein product: CASSLEAATFNEQFF.

This clonotype occurred a few times. This chain uses TRBV28 with TRBJ2-1, with D tentatively TRBD2 (6 bases). The V and J ends lost 3 bases and 7 bases respectively, with 13 bases between them. Germline CDR1 is MDHEN and CDR2 is SYDVKM. The CDR3 sequence is 14 residues long. CDR3 in amino acids: CASSLSGVLNEQFF. Written as DNA, the CDR3 is TGTGCCAGCAGTTTGTCGGGGGTATTGAATGAGCAGTTCTTC.

The sample holds a few counts of this clonotype. The chain has TRBV19 and TRBJ2-3, with a possible D match to TRBD2 (6 bases). The CDR3 spans 16 residues. V was cut by 6 bases and J by 0 bases, with 16 bases left in between. In germline, CDR1 is LNHDA, CDR2 SQIVND (reference sequence). This CDR3 reads CASSPLEGVSTDTQYF. In DNA, the CDR3 is TGTGCCAGTAGCCCCCTGGAGGGAGTGAGCACAGATACGCAGTATTTT.

Only one count was recorded for this clonotype. This chain uses TRBV5-1 with TRBJ2-1, with TRBD2 identical over 14 bases. Germline-derived CDR1 and CDR2 are SGHRS and YFSETQ. The CDR3 is 21 amino acids. The junction had 14 bases not matched to a gene; V was cut back by 1 base and J by 2 bases. This CDR3 is CASSLLGDGTSGGATYNEQFF. CDR3 nucleotides: TGCGCCAGCAGCTTGCTTGGTGATGGGACTAGCGGGGGAGCCACCTACAATGAGCAGTTCTTC.

This clonotype was seen at least ten times. The rearrangement uses TRBV12-5 and TRBJ1-5; maybe TRBD1 (6 bases). Trimming removed 7 bases from V and 4 bases from J, with 14 bases in between. The CDR3 is 14 residues long. Per the germline V gene, CDR1 is LGHNT and CDR2 is FRNRAP. CDR3 sequence: CASAIGTQNQPQHF. Here the CDR3 DNA reads TGTGCTAGTGCCATCGGGACACAGAATCAGCCCCAGCATTTT.

A few counts support this clonotype. The chain recombines TRBV20-1 with TRBJ1-5, with D uncertain. The germline CDR1 and CDR2 sequences are DFQATT and SNEGSKA (reference sequence). Between the trimmed V and J ends, which lost 1 base and 6 bases, there was a span of 13 bases. The CDR3 loop spans 14 amino acids. The CDR3 region is CSARVEGMGQPQHF. As DNA, the CDR3 is TGCAGTGCTAGAGTTGAGGGTATGGGTCAGCCCCAGCATTTT.

This clonotype occurred once. The rearrangement joins TRBV11-3 to TRBJ2-1; 8 bases fit TRBD2. From germline, CDR1 is SGHNT and CDR2 YENEEA. The CDR3 is 16 residues long. Trimming cost V 5 bases and J 10 bases; bases outside gene matches: 16. CDR3 loop: CASSNRTGGGPLEQFF. CDR3 DNA sequence: TGTGCCAGCAGCAATAGGACGGGGGGGGGACCCTTGGAGCAGTTCTTC.

The V call is TRBV12-3 or TRBV12-4, the J call TRBJ2-1, with D possibly matching TRBD1 (6 bases). The CDR3 runs 14 residues. The germline V and J ends were trimmed by 5 bases and 8 bases, with 16 bases remaining between them. The CDR3 loop is CASSPPTGLDEQFF. The CDR3 region has the DNA TGTGCCAGCAGTCCTCCGACAGGTCTCGATGAGCAGTTCTTC.

This clonotype was observed once. The rearrangement uses TRBV6-8 and TRBJ2-3; 11 positions match TRBD2. This CDR3 is built from 15 residues. Germline CDR1 MNHGY, CDR2 SAAAGT. V lost 2 bases to trimming and J lost 6 bases; unmatched junction nucleotides: 4. The CDR3 DNA follows: TGTGCCAGCAGTTACGGGACTAGCGGTCTGGATACGCAGTATTTT. It encodes CASSYGTSGLDTQYF.